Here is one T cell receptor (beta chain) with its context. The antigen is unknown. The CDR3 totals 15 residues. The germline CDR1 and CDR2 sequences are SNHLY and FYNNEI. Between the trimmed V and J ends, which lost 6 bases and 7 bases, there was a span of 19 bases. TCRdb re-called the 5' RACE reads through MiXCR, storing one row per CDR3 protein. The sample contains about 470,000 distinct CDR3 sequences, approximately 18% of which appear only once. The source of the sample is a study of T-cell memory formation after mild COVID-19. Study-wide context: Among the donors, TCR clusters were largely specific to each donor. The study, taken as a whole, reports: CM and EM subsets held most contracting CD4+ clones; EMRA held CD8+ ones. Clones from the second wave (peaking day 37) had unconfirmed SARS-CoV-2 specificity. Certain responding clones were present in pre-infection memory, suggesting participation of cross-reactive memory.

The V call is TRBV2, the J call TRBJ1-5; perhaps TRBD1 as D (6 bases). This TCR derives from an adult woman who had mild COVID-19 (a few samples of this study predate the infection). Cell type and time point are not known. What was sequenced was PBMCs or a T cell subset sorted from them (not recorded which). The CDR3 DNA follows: TGTGCCAGCAGAGCCCTTACAGGGACCAGCCAGCCCCAGCATTTT. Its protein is CASRALTGTSQPQHF.